What follows describes a single TCR beta chain. Its specific antigen is unknown. There are no base qualities to consult, and no much larger clone falls within one base. Genomic DNA was isolated from the sorted cells so that the TCRbeta CDR3 region could be sequenced. The immunoSEQ Assay was used to sequence the TCRbeta CDR3 regions. In TCRdb, the immuneACCESS table is reduced to in-frame sequences with V and J assigned. These tables do not hold every clone; where another copy was compared, an unresolved V gene accounts for under half, and the others remain unexplained. The table for this sample lists more than 75,000 clones; around 85% of them were counted only once. The ten largest make up 0.82% of the sample. Including cysteine and phenylalanine, the CDR3 has 13 amino acids. Kept here is only the CDR3 DNA, which spans 39 bases and is read in frame from base 1. CDR1 MNHNY and CDR2 SVGAGI are derived from the germline V gene (reference sequence).

This specimen comes from a study of OX40 agonist ivuxolimab in advanced cancers. In the study overall: Ivuxolimab was an agonistic, fully human IgG2 monoclonal antibody directed against OX40 (CD134), a costimulatory receptor. Intravenous ivuxolimab was administered to patients every 2 weeks at six dose levels: 0.01, 0.1, 0.3, 1.5, 3 and 10 mg/kg. Of the roughly 51 patients in dose escalation, around 19 had hepatocellular carcinoma, about 15 had melanoma, 9 had renal cell carcinoma and 9 had head and neck cancer. In the dose-escalation cohort, roughly 80% of patients were male, and the mean age was around 60 years, with a range of roughly 20 to 80. Patients were allowed to have had prior anti-PD-1, anti-PD-L1 or anti-CTLA-4 therapy, and less than 45% of the dose-escalation patients had previously received checkpoint inhibitors. Three dose-escalation patients achieved partial responses, one with hepatocellular carcinoma and two with cutaneous melanoma. The purpose of peripheral TCRbeta sequencing was to test whether ivuxolimab changed TCR sequence diversity and led to clonal T-cell expansion. The paper describes the monotherapy dose-escalation part (N = 52 patients) of the phase I trial of ivuxolimab. Here is what the overall study found, with its caveats: Low levels of normalized T-cell clonal expansion were also shown by some nonresponding patients. After ivuxolimab, CD8+ T cells had more expanded clones than CD4+ T cells on average. The antigen specificity of the peripheral T cells that underwent clonal expansion was not determined. In the 0.1-3.0 mg/kg groups, partial responders had among the lowest normalized peripheral clonal expansion, particularly in CD8+ T cells. At doses of 0.1 to 3.0 mg/kg, clonal expansion of both CD4+ and CD8+ T cells in blood was seen between baseline and week 6.

Patients with a history of autoimmune disease or receiving systemic immunosuppression were excluded from the trial. Peripheral blood for TCR sequencing was drawn from every dose cohort at baseline, at cycle 4 day 1 and at cycle 7 day 1. Samples came from an open-label, multicenter, first-in-human phase I dose-escalation trial of ivuxolimab. Adults with locally advanced or metastatic head and neck squamous cell, hepatocellular, melanoma or renal cell carcinoma were enrolled in the trial. Before TCR sequencing, CD4+ T cells and CD8+ T cells from peripheral blood were sorted into separate populations.

This clonotype originated in an adult with an advanced solid tumor such as melanoma, head and neck, liver or kidney cancer. Sequenced material: CD4+ or CD8+ T cells sorted from blood, taken in a trial of the OX40 agonist ivuxolimab. Here the chain combines TRBV6-6 and TRBJ1-4; the D gene is unclear. The nucleotide sequence reads TGTGCAGTCCAGCGGGATGTGCGTGAAAAACTGTTTTTT. Its translation reads: CAVQRDVREKLFF.